The clone carrying this TCR beta chain is deemed medium-sized. The sample originates from a study of tumor-infiltrating lymphocytes in localized non-small cell lung cancer. Study-wide context: Some samples were collected after neoadjuvant chemotherapy; smokers, never-smokers and several histologies were included.

The V segment lost 2 bases and the J segment 4 bases; nucleotides outside the gene matches: 5. This CDR3 has 15 residues. Germline CDR1 reads MNHNS; CDR2 reads SASEGT. Measured with immunoSEQ multiplex PCR; TCRdb has only the in-frame clones, and not every one. The sample lists roughly 24,000 clones; around 64% were seen once. J is TRBJ2-7 and V is TRBV6-1, with 10 bases lining up with TRBD1. The source of this sequence is a human donor with non-small cell lung cancer. The specimen sequenced was lung tumor tissue. Written as DNA, the CDR3 is TGTGCCAGCAGTGAATTGGGACAGGGGAAATACGAGCAGTACTTC. Its protein product is CASSELGQGKYEQYF.